Below, 18 T cell receptor beta chains from the same sample are listed, as sequenced in a study of cytomegalovirus exposure and HLA in healthy donors. PCR involved 60 Vbeta and 13 Jbeta primers. Clones were sequenced by immunoSEQ multiplex PCR, and TCRdb holds only the in-frame ones, with some missing. The sample consists of about 180,000 clones, around 82% of them appearing once. The sequencing input was PBMCs. These receptors all come from a man aged 55 to 70 in good health and CMV-seronegative.

The rearrangement uses TRBV6-1 and TRBJ1-1; D call uncertain. CDR1 MNHNS and CDR2 SASEGT come from the germline V gene. The CDR3 covers 13 residues. Trimming stripped 6 bases from V and 1 base from J, with 9 bases between. The CDR3 sequence is CASRKLQNTEAFF. The DNA for the CDR3 is TGTGCCAGCAGAAAGCTGCAGAACACTGAAGCTTTCTTT.

The chain combines TRBV5-1 with TRBJ2-3; unclear D gene. This CDR3 is 17 amino acids long. V gave up 1 base and J gave up 0 bases, with 15 bases separating them. From germline, CDR1 is SGHRS and CDR2 YFSETQ. As DNA, the CDR3 is TGCGCCAGCAGCTTGTTATCCGGCGGCACTAGCACAGATACGCAGTATTTT. Residues: CASSLLSGGTSTDTQYF.

The chain employs TRBV4-1 and TRBJ1-6, with D perhaps matching TRBD1 (5 bases). Looked up from germline, CDR1 is MGHRA and CDR2 is YSYEKL. This CDR3 has 15 residues. The V and J ends lost 0 bases and 3 bases respectively, with 6 bases between them. The CDR3, as DNA: TGCGCCAGCAGCCAAGACAGGGTCTATAATTCACCCCTCCACTTT. This gives the protein CASSQDRVYNSPLHF.

A remark on this clone: The junction does not match germline at one end; this may be a read error. The rearrangement joins TRBV7-9 to TRBJ2-1, with 14 bases that match TRBD2. This CDR3 has 16 residues. Germline V gives CDR1 SEHNR, CDR2 FQNEAQ (reference sequence). CDR3 amino acids: CSSSRTSGRTYNEQFF. CDR3 bases: TGTTCCAGCAGCAGGACTAGCGGGAGGACCTACAATGAGCAGTTCTTC.

V gene TRBV29-1 combines with J gene TRBJ1-4; D is perhaps TRBD1 (6 bases). This CDR3 is built from 13 residues. Trimming took 6 bases from V and 4 from J, leaving 12 bases between them. Germline lookup yields CDR1 SQVTM and CDR2 ANQGSEA. In DNA form, the CDR3 reads TGCAGCGTCCTGGGGGCAGTTAATGAAAAACTGTTTTTT. Residues: CSVLGAVNEKLFF.

The chain combines TRBV5-1 with TRBJ2-7; D not certain. Germline V gene data show CDR1 as SGHRS and CDR2 as YFSETQ. The CDR3 is 13 residues long. The V gene lost 0 bases and the J gene lost 5 bases, with 9 bases spanning the gap. The CDR3 DNA follows: TGCGCCAGCAGCTTGGCCGCAGCGAACGAGCAGTACTTC. Its translation: CASSLAAANEQYF. The complete variable domain, with remaining parts taken from reference TRBV5-1 and TRBJ2-7, reads KAGVTQTPRYLIKTRGQQVTLSCSPISGHRSVSWYQQTPGQGLQFLFEYFSETQRNKGNFPGRFSGRQFSNSRSEMNVSTLELGDSALYLCASSLAAANEQYFGPGTRLTVT.

The chain joins TRBV7-8 to TRBJ2-3; possibly TRBD2 for D (6 bases). V was cut by 5 bases and J by 0 bases, with 9 bases left in between. In germline, CDR1 is SGHVS, CDR2 FQNEAQ. This CDR3 comprises 14 residues. In DNA, the CDR3 is TGTGCCAGCAGCCCAGGGACTAGCACAGATACGCAGTATTTT. Amino acid sequence: CASSPGTSTDTQYF.

The CDR3 protein is CASSLLAGGFDEQFF. The CDR3 DNA sequence: TGTGCCAGTAGTTTACTAGCGGGGGGGTTCGATGAGCAGTTCTTC. The chain has TRBV19 and TRBJ2-1; 13 positions agree with TRBD2. Germline V gene sequence: CDR1 LNHDA, CDR2 SQIVND (reference sequence). The CDR3 runs 15 residues. V lost 5 bases to trimming and J lost 8 bases; unmatched junction nucleotides: 6.

The gene calls are TRBV6-5 and TRBJ2-7; the match to TRBD1 covers 7 bases. The CDR3 runs to 15 residues. With V trimmed by 5 bases and J by 2 bases, 9 bases remained unmatched. Germline-derived CDR1 and CDR2 are MNHEY and SVGAGI. The DNA of the CDR3 is TGTGCCAGCAGTGCCCCGGGACAGAGACCCTACGAGCAGTACTTC. Its protein product is CASSAPGQRPYEQYF.

The chain employs TRBV6-1 and TRBJ2-2; TRBD1 matches at 7 bases. CDR3 length: 15 amino acids. CDR1 is MNHNS, CDR2 SASEGT, per germline. With 5 bases clipped from V and 3 bases from J, the junction kept 6 bases outside the gene matches. The CDR3 loop is CASSREQGYTGELFF. The CDR3 region has the DNA TGTGCCAGCAGTCGGGAACAGGGGTACACCGGGGAGCTGTTTTTT.

The chain carries TRBV19 and TRBJ1-2, with D possibly matching TRBD1 (5 bases). Germline V gene data show CDR1 as LNHDA and CDR2 as SQIVND (reference sequence). Trimming left V 7 bases short and J 4 bases short, with 16 bases between. The CDR3 length is 14 residues. In DNA, the CDR3 is TGTGCCAGTAACCCTGGGGGGACGGGCTATGGCTACACCTTC. Amino acid sequence: CASNPGGTGYGYTF.

This clone was seen only a few times. The chain joins TRBV19 to TRBJ2-1; 12 bases fit TRBD2. This CDR3 has 15 amino acids. V lost 5 bases to trimming and J lost 3 bases; unmatched junction nucleotides: 2. Germline V gives CDR1 LNHDA, CDR2 SQIVND (reference sequence). In nucleotides, the CDR3 is TGTGCCAGTAGTCCGACTAGCGGGAGCTACAATGAGCAGTTCTTC. Translating it yields CASSPTSGSYNEQFF.

The chain couples TRBV12-5 to TRBJ1-5; D unclear. This CDR3 has 14 amino acids. The V end lost 8 bases, the J end lost 4 bases, and 15 bases lay between the germline ends. CDR1 LGHNT and CDR2 FRNRAP come from the germline V gene. CDR3 residues: CASRSGLTNQPQHF. CDR3 coding DNA: TGTGCTAGTAGGTCAGGCCTTACAAATCAGCCCCAGCATTTT.

The DNA for the CDR3 is TGCAGCGTTGACGTGTCAGGGGTGGAAGAAAAACTGTTTTTT. Protein product: CSVDVSGVEEKLFF. The rearrangement joins TRBV29-1 to TRBJ1-4; a weak D match, TRBD1 (6 bases). The CDR3 loop spans 14 amino acids. The germline V gene has CDR1 SQVTM and CDR2 ANQGSEA. V was trimmed by 3 bases and J by 8 bases, leaving 16 bases between them.

V usage is TRBV16 and J usage is TRBJ1-5; 7 bases are a match to TRBD1. J gave up 4 bases and V 2 bases, and 2 bases lay outside the gene matches. This CDR3 has 14 residues. The germline V gene has CDR1 KGHSY and CDR2 FQNENV. The CDR3 coding sequence is TGTGCCAGCAGCCAACAGGGGGAAAATCAGCCCCAGCATTTT. This codes for CASSQQGENQPQHF.

V usage is TRBV2 and J usage is TRBJ2-1, with 7 bases fitting TRBD2. The germline gives CDR1 SNHLY, CDR2 FYNNEI. The CDR3 is made up of 14 amino acids. V was pared by 10 bases and J by 4 bases, with 10 bases of the junction left unmatched. The CDR3 is CATEKSGEYNEQFF. In DNA form, the CDR3 reads TGTGCCACCGAGAAGAGCGGGGAGTACAATGAGCAGTTCTTC.

This chain connects TRBV5-1 to TRBJ1-1, with 7 positions matching TRBD1. This CDR3 region has 14 residues. J lost 7 bases, V lost 0 bases, and 6 bases had no gene match. The germline gives CDR1 SGHRS, CDR2 YFSETQ. CDR3 bases: TGCGCCAGCAGCTTGGGCCAGGGGGTGGGTGAAGCTTTCTTT. Protein product: CASSLGQGVGEAFF.

DNA for the CDR3: TGCGCCAGCAGCCCATCAGACGGGAGGAATGAGCAGTTCTTC. Translated, it gives CASSPSDGRNEQFF. The chain employs TRBV4-3 and TRBJ2-1; 7 bases are shared with TRBD2. Germline loops: CDR1 LGHNA, CDR2 YSLEER. V was clipped by 4 bases and J by 7 bases; unmatched bases: 7. The CDR3 length is 14 residues.